These 17 T cell receptor beta chains were all obtained from the same sample, sequenced in a study of T cells after yellow fever vaccination. TCRdb processed the 5' RACE reads anew with MiXCR; each CDR3 protein has one entry. The repertoire holds some 340,000 distinct CDR3 sequences, with roughly 10% as singletons. This specimen consisted of CD4+ T cells sorted from PBMCs, obtained 45 days after the yellow fever booster vaccination. The receptors come from a man aged 18 to 29 who received the YFV17D yellow fever vaccine.

This clonotype was seen a handful of times. A junction end diverges from the germline sequence, so it may reflect a read error. The rearrangement links TRBV29-1 to TRBJ2-1; the D gene is possibly TRBD1 (7 bases). CDR1 and CDR2 from the germline V gene are SQVTM and ANQGSEA. The CDR3 runs 16 residues. As DNA, the CDR3 is TGCAGTGTTGAACAGACAGGGAGGAGGGCTTTTAATGAGCAGTTCTTC. Its protein is CSVEQTGRRAFNEQFF.

This clonotype was seen a few times. J is TRBJ2-1 and V is TRBV24-1; 8 bases are shared with TRBD1. Germline trimming cut 3 bases from V and 6 bases from J; bases unmatched to any gene: 6. The CDR3 runs to 15 residues. Germline V gene lookup returns CDR1 KGHDR and CDR2 SFDVKD. The CDR3 bases are TGTGCCACCAGTGATCCAAGGACAGGGACCAATGAGCAGTTCTTC. This codes for CATSDPRTGTNEQFF.

This clonotype turned up a few times. The J gene is TRBJ1-1, the V gene TRBV7-2, with a weak D call TRBD1 (5 bases). Germline lookup yields CDR1 SGHTA and CDR2 FQGNSA. This CDR3 is built from 15 residues. V was trimmed by 5 bases and J by 3 bases, leaving 16 bases between them. CDR3 in amino acids: CASSPSWGGDTEAFF. The CDR3 region has the DNA TGTGCCAGCAGCCCCTCCTGGGGGGGGGACACTGAAGCTTTCTTT.

The chain is built from TRBV5-1 and TRBJ1-1; 9 nucleotides agree with TRBD1. The CDR3 length is 17 residues. Germline values: CDR1 SGHRS, CDR2 YFSETQ. Trimming at V came to 2 bases and at J to 4 bases, leaving 12 bases not matched to a gene. The CDR3 sequence: CASSFQDRGGLGTEAFF. CDR3 bases: TGCGCCAGCAGCTTTCAGGACAGGGGCGGTCTGGGCACTGAAGCTTTCTTT.

There are a few counts of this clonotype. The chain has TRBV20-1 and TRBJ2-5; D may be TRBD1 or TRBD2 (6 bases each). Germline CDR1 DFQATT, CDR2 SNEGSKA (reference sequence). V gave up 6 bases and J gave up 5 bases, with 16 bases separating them. The CDR3 is 13 amino acids. The CDR3 DNA follows: TGCAGTGCCGTCCTCGGGGGCCATGAGACCCAGTACTTC. This translates into CSAVLGGHETQYF.

The rearrangement links TRBV7-2 to TRBJ1-1; no clear D gene. Germline V gene lookup returns CDR1 SGHTA and CDR2 FQGNSA. CDR3 length: 13 amino acids. Trimming stripped 3 bases from V and 6 bases from J, with 11 bases between. The CDR3 region is CASSFRRESEAFF. CDR3 sequence (DNA): TGTGCCAGCAGCTTTAGGAGGGAATCTGAAGCTTTCTTT.

This clonotype was seen many times. V gene TRBV6-1 combines with J gene TRBJ2-1; no definite D call. The V gene lost 7 bases and the J gene lost 5 bases, with 18 bases spanning the gap. CDR1 and CDR2 (germline): MNHNS, SASEGT. CDR3 size: 15 residues. The CDR3, as DNA: TGTGCCAGCACCACCGGACCCCGGGCCGACAATGAGCAGTTCTTC. Protein: CASTTGPRADNEQFF.

V is TRBV5-1 and J is TRBJ1-2, with 8 nucleotides matching TRBD1. This CDR3 spans 15 amino acids. Germline V gives CDR1 SGHRS, CDR2 YFSETQ. The J segment lost 7 bases and the V segment lost 1 base, leaving 9 bases of the junction unmatched. CDR3 in amino acids: CASSLSPGGQGGYTF. The DNA for the CDR3 is TGCGCCAGCAGCTTGTCCCCAGGGGGCCAGGGTGGCTACACCTTC.

This clonotype was observed a handful of times. The rearrangement links TRBV24-1 to TRBJ1-1; the D gene is possibly TRBD1 (6 bases). The CDR3 has 13 amino acids. Per the germline V gene, CDR1 is KGHDR and CDR2 is SFDVKD. Deletions cut 6 bases from V and 0 bases from J, with 7 bases between. The CDR3 spells CATSRGMNTEAFF. For the CDR3, the DNA is TGTGCCACCAGTAGGGGGATGAACACTGAAGCTTTCTTT.

This clonotype was found many times. V is TRBV5-1 and J is TRBJ2-5; 9 bases agree with TRBD1. Unmatched junction bases numbered 4, after V lost 5 bases and J lost 2 bases. CDR1 and CDR2 from the germline V gene are SGHRS and YFSETQ. The CDR3 length is 14 residues. The CDR3 is CASRLQGAQETQYF. DNA for the CDR3: TGCGCCAGCAGATTACAGGGGGCTCAAGAGACCCAGTACTTC.

The rearrangement uses TRBV4-1 and TRBJ1-2, with D unresolved. In germline, CDR1 is MGHRA, CDR2 YSYEKL. CDR3 length: 14 amino acids. Trimming stripped 0 bases from V and 2 bases from J, with 7 bases between. CDR3 coding DNA: TGCGCCAGCAGCCAAGATCCGGTAAACTATGGCTACACCTTC. Translating it yields CASSQDPVNYGYTF.

This clonotype was observed once. V is TRBV27 and J is TRBJ2-3, with D unresolved. The V end lost 4 bases, the J end lost 1 base, and 12 bases lay between the germline ends. The CDR3 runs 15 residues. Germline values: CDR1 MNHEY, CDR2 SMNVEV (reference sequence). In DNA, the CDR3 is TGTGCCAGCAGTTCCCGACACCCCCGCACAGATACGCAGTATTTT. It specifies CASSSRHPRTDTQYF.

The chain is built from TRBV6-1 and TRBJ2-2, with TRBD1 matching over 8 bases. Germline V gene lookup returns CDR1 MNHNS and CDR2 SASEGT. The CDR3 is 18 amino acids. The V gene end was trimmed by 2 bases and the J gene end by 4 bases; junction bases not matched to a gene: 12. The CDR3 DNA sequence: TGTGCCAGCAGTGAAACCTCCGGGACAGGAATCCCCACCGGGGAGCTGTTTTTT. It specifies CASSETSGTGIPTGELFF.

The gene calls are TRBV6-6 and TRBJ2-2, with 9 bases lining up with TRBD1. Germline V gene lookup returns CDR1 MNHNY and CDR2 SVGAGI (reference sequence). With 7 bases clipped from V and 3 bases from J, the junction kept 9 bases outside the gene matches. The CDR3 runs to 16 residues. The CDR3 DNA reads TGTGCCAGCACTCGGGGACAGGGAGTGTACACCGGGGAGCTGTTTTTT. This codes for CASTRGQGVYTGELFF.

This clonotype has a count of ten or more. V usage is TRBV18 and J usage is TRBJ2-5, with D tentatively TRBD2 (6 bases). CDR3 size: 16 residues. The germline V and J ends were trimmed by 6 bases and 4 bases, with 21 bases remaining between them. Germline V gives CDR1 KGHSH, CDR2 LQKENI. CDR3 bases: TGTGCCAGCTCTGGAGGCGGGGTCCAATCCGGAGAGACCCAGTACTTC. It is translated as CASSGGGVQSGETQYF.

This clonotype was seen ten or more times. The genes are TRBV7-2 and TRBJ2-7; D may be TRBD2 (6 bases). Per germline, CDR1 SGHTA and CDR2 FQGNSA. V gave up 11 bases and J gave up 5 bases, with 13 bases separating them. This CDR3 spans 11 amino acids. The CDR3 DNA sequence: TGTGCCTCCGGGAGTTTCAACGAGCAGTACTTC. This translates into CASGSFNEQYF.

This chain joins TRBV15 and TRBJ2-1, with no clear D. The CDR3 sequence is 12 residues long. Germline V gives CDR1 LNHNV, CDR2 YYDKDF (reference sequence). The V gene lost 5 bases and the J gene lost 10 bases, with 12 bases spanning the gap. This CDR3 is CATSPVSDEQFF. The CDR3 DNA follows: TGTGCCACCAGCCCCGTCTCGGACGAGCAGTTCTTC. Together with reference TRBV15 and TRBJ2-1, the CDR3 gives the full variable domain: DAMVIQNPRYQVTQFGKPVTLSCSQTLNHNVMYWYQQKSSQAPKLLFHYYDKDFNNEADTPDNFQSRRPNTSFCFLDIRSPGLGDTAMYLCATSPVSDEQFFGPGTRLTVL.